This TCR beta chain comes out of a study of glioma-infiltrating T cells. The CDR3 covers 16 residues. Germline assignment: CDR1 ENHRY and CDR2 SYGVKD. This clonotype has a handful of counts. No antigen is known for it. The junction departs from germline at one end; a sequencing error may be responsible. The iRepertoire nested amplicon-rescue multiplex PCR amplified TCR alpha and beta CDR3s from RNA. One-step reverse transcription and amplification started from around 100-400 ng of tissue mRNA or PBMC total RNA. MiXCR, applied by TCRdb to the multiplex PCR reads, yields one record per CDR3 protein. In the table there are some 160,000 distinct CDR3 sequences, under 55% of which are singletons. Study-level findings and limits: Only very few CDR3 sequences appeared in both tissue and blood. Gliomas, especially low-grade, showed above-expected tissue-blood divergence; non-neoplastic patients showed below.

Sequenced sample: glioma tissue, nonneoplastic brain tissue, or PBMCs (not recorded which). The V and J genes are TRBV10-3 and TRBJ2-6; possibly TRBD2 for D (5 bases). The TCR was taken from a human donor with low-grade glioma or glioblastoma, undergoing nonglioma brain surgery, or in good health (not recorded which). CDR3 loop: CAISAKEVTGDNVLTF. As DNA, the CDR3 is TGTGCCATCAGTGCAAAGGAGGTCACTGGGGACAACGTCCTGACTTTC.